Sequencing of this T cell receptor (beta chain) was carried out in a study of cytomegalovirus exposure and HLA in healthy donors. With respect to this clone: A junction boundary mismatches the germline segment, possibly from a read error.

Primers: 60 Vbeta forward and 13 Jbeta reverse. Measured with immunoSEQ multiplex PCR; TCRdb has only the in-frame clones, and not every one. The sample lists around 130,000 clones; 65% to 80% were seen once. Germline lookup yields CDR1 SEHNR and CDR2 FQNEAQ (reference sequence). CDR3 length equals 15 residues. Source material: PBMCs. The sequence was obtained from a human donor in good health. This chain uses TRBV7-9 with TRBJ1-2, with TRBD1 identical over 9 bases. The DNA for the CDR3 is TGTTCCAGCAGCTCAGACAGGGGGGGAGGATTTGGCTACACCTTC. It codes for CSSSSDRGGGFGYTF. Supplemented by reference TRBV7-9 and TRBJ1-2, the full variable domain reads DTGVSQNPRHKITKRGQNVTFRCDPISEHNRLYWYRQTLGQGPEFLTYFQNEAQLEKSRLLSDRFSAERPKGSFSTLEIQRTEQGDSAMYLCSSSSDRGGGFGYTFGSGTRLTVV.